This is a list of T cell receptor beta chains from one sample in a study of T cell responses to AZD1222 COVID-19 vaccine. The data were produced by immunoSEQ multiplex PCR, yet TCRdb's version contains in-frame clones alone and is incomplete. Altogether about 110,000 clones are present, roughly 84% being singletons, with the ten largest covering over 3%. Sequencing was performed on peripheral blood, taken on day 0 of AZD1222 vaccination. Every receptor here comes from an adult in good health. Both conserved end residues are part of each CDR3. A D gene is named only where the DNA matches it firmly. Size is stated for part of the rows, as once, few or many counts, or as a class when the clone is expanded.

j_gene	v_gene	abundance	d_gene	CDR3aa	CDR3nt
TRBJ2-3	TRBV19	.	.	CASSPGGSSTDTQYF	TGTGCCAGTAGTCCGGGCGGGTCTAGCACAGATACGCAGTATTTT
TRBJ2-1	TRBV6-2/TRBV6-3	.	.	CASSSALNEQFF	TGTGCCAGCAGTTCCGCGCTGAATGAGCAGTTCTTC
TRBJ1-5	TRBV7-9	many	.	CASSSSGSTSNQPQHF	TGTGCCAGCAGCTCCAGCGGGTCCACGAGCAATCAGCCCCAGCATTTT
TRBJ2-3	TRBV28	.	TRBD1	CASSKGTGGSDTQYF	TGTGCCAGCAGTAAGGGGACAGGGGGTTCAGATACGCAGTATTTT
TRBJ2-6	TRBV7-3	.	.	CASRPPGPLSGANVLTF	TGTGCCAGCAGACCTCCGGGACCACTCTCTGGGGCCAACGTCCTGACTTTC
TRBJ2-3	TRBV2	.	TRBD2	CASSERRGITDTQYF	TGTGCCAGCAGTGAACGGCGGGGGATCACAGATACGCAGTATTTT
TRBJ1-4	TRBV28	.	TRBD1	CASSSGQGNEKLFF	TGTGCCAGCAGTTCGGGACAGGGTAATGAAAAACTGTTTTTT
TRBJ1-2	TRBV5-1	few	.	CASSAGRNYDGYTF	TGCGCCAGCAGCGCGGGACGGAACTACGATGGCTACACCTTC
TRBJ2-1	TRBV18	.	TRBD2	CASSPPTAGGLGEQFF	TGTGCCAGCTCACCCCCCACAGCGGGGGGGTTAGGGGAGCAGTTCTTC
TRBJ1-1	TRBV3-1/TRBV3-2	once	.	CASSQDRGTEAFF	TGTGCCAGCAGCCAAGATCGAGGGACTGAAGCTTTCTTT
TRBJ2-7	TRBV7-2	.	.	CASSFGPEGEQYF	TGTGCCAGCAGCTTTGGACCCGAAGGGGAGCAGTACTTC
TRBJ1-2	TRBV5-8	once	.	CASSSIRGYTF	TGTGCCAGCAGCTCCATCCGGGGCTACACCTTC
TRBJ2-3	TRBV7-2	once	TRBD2	CASSPLAGDTQYF	TGTGCCAGCAGTCCACTAGCGGGGGATACGCAGTATTTT
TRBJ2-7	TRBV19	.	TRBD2	CASSLERGANYEQYF	TGTGCCAGTAGTCTTGAGCGGGGGGCCAACTACGAGCAGTACTTC
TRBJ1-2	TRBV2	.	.	CASSEALRGAGGYTF	TGTGCCAGCAGCGAAGCGCTTAGGGGAGCAGGTGGCTACACCTTC
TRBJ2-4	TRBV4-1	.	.	CASSQAGPRRENIQYF	TGCGCCAGCAGCCAAGCGGGACCCCGGAGGGAAAACATTCAGTACTTC
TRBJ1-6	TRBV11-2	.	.	CASSLEPRSNYNSPLHF	TGTGCCAGCAGCTTAGAGCCCAGGTCTAACTATAATTCACCCCTCCACTTT
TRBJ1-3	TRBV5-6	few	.	CASSLDGNTIYF	TGTGCCAGCAGCTTGGACGGAAACACCATATATTTT
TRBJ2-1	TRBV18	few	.	CASSPDSPYSEQFF	TGTGCCAGCTCACCCGACAGTCCTTACTCTGAGCAGTTCTTC
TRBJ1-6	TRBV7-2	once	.	CASSSDSDSPLHF	TGTGCCAGCAGCTCCGACAGCGATTCACCCCTCCACTTT
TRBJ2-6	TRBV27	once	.	CASSLRVRDGYSGANVLTF	TGTGCCAGCAGTTTAAGGGTGAGGGACGGCTACTCTGGGGCCAACGTCCTGACTTTC
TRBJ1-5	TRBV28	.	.	CASSLNQPQHF	TGTGCCAGCAGCCTGAATCAGCCCCAGCATTTT
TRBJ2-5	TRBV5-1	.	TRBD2	CASSLVGSGQETQYF	TGCGCCAGCAGCTTGGTTGGTAGCGGGCAAGAGACCCAGTACTTC
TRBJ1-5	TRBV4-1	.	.	CASSQGRYQPQHF	TGCGCCAGCAGCCAGGGACGGTATCAGCCCCAGCATTTT
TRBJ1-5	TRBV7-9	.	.	CASSLNRGNQPQHF	TGTGCCAGCAGCTTAAACCGGGGCAATCAGCCCCAGCATTTT
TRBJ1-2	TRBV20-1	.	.	CSASHTVLANYGYTF	TGCAGTGCTAGTCATACAGTTCTAGCTAACTATGGCTACACCTTC
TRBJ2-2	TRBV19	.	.	CASRPTQAGELFF	TGTGCCAGTAGACCCACTCAAGCCGGGGAGCTGTTTTTT
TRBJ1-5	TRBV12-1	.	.	CASTDPTGQVKDQPQHF	TGTGCCAGCACCGACCCGACCGGACAGGTGAAGGATCAGCCCCAGCATTTT
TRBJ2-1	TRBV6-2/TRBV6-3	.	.	CASSYRAGNNEQFF	TGTGCCAGCAGTTACAGGGCGGGGAATAATGAGCAGTTCTTC
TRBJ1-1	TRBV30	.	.	CAWTPVGQNTEAFF	TGTGCCTGGACCCCGGTTGGGCAGAACACTGAAGCTTTCTTT
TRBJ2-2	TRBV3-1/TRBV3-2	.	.	CASSPSTLTNTGELFF	TGTGCCAGCAGCCCTTCGACACTTACGAACACCGGGGAGCTGTTTTTT
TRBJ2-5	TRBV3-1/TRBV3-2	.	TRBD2	CASSLGLAGGGKTQYF	TGTGCCAGCAGTCTTGGACTAGCGGGGGGGGGAAAGACCCAGTACTTC
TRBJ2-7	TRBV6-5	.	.	CASRADPSSWYEQYF	TGTGCCAGCAGGGCGGACCCAAGCAGCTGGTACGAGCAGTACTTC
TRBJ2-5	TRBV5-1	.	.	CASSLSNVQETQYF	TGCGCCAGCAGCTTGTCCAATGTCCAAGAGACCCAGTACTTC
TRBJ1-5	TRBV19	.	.	CASSITGGRNQPQHF	TGTGCCAGTAGTATAACCGGGGGCAGGAATCAGCCCCAGCATTTT
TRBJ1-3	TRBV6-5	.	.	CASRYLGQYTIYF	TGTGCCAGCAGATATTTGGGGCAGTACACCATATATTTT
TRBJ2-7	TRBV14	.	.	CASSQGRTKAFF	TGTGCCAGCAGCCAAGGAAGGACTAAGGCGTTTTTC
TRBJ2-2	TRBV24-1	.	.	CATSDLGPPSTGELFF	TGTGCCACCAGTGACCTGGGACCCCCGAGCACCGGGGAGCTGTTTTTT
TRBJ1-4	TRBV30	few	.	CAWMGHRPPLSNEKLFF	TGTGCCTGGATGGGACATCGCCCTCCACTAAGTAATGAAAAACTGTTTTTT
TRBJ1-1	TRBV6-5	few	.	CASRPTRNTEAFF	TGTGCCAGCAGGCCGACAAGGAACACTGAAGCTTTCTTT
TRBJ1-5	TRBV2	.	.	CASSTPGRGANQPQHF	TGTGCCAGCAGTACCCCGGGGAGAGGAGCTAATCAGCCCCAGCATTTT